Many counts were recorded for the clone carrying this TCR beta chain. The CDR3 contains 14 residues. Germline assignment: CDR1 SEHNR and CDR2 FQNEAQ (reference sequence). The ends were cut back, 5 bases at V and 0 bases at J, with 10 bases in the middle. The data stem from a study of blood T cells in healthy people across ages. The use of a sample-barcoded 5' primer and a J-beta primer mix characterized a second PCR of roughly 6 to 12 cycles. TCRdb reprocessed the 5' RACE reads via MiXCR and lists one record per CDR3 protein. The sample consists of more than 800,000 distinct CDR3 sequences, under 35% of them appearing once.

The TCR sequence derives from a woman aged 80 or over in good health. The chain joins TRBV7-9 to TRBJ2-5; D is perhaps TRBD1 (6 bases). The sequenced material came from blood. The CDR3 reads CASSRRDNQETQYF. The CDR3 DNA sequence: TGTGCCAGCAGCCGAAGGGACAACCAAGAGACCCAGTACTTC.